The sequence of this T cell receptor beta chain was determined in a study of cytomegalovirus exposure and HLA in healthy donors. General study findings and limits: HLA restriction was apparent for most CMV-associated TCR beta chains in a later analysis. A later analysis appeared to link common viral pathogens to several of the most significant clusters. In a later analysis, V- and J-gene trimming of beta chains associated with a DCLRE1C missense variant, replicated independently.

As concerns this clone: Antigen: not known.

The PCR made use of 60 Vbeta and 13 Jbeta primers. The repertoire was sequenced with immunoSEQ multiplex PCR; TCRdb's copy has only in-frame clones and lacks some. Here the sample spans more than 80,000 clones, under 80% being singletons. The V and J ends lost 6 bases and 2 bases, in that order; junction bases with no gene match: 13. The germline V gene encodes CDR1 SGHRS and CDR2 YFSETQ. The CDR3 length is 16 residues. The rearrangement uses TRBV5-1 and TRBJ1-1; 7 bases are a match to TRBD1. Material for sequencing was PBMCs. The sequence came from a man aged 55-75 years in good health and CMV-seronegative. Here the CDR3 DNA reads TGCGCCAGCAAAAACCCCGACAGGGCGATTAACACTGAAGCTTTCTTT. This encodes CASKNPDRAINTEAFF.